Reported below is one T cell receptor beta chain. Time point: peripheral blood 6 weeks after treatment start. Generated by immunoSEQ multiplex PCR, the TCRdb table keeps only in-frame clones and is missing some. The table has roughly 100,000 clones, 75% to 90% seen once. This record comes from a study of PD-L1 blockade in urothelial cancer. Trimming removed 4 bases at V and 3 bases at J, with 16 bases between. This CDR3 region has 15 residues. Looked up from germline, CDR1 is SGHDT and CDR2 is YYEEEE. The clonotype comes from a man aged 70-80 years with urothelial cancer. The rearrangement joins TRBV5-6 to TRBJ1-1; D is unclear. The sample consisted of PBMCs, taken around atezolizumab (anti-PD-L1) treatment. The CDR3 region has the DNA TGTGCCAGCAGCCTGGTCAGTCCGATTTACACTGAAGCTTTCTTT. This sequence encodes CASSLVSPIYTEAFF.